Listed below are T cell receptor beta chains from one sample, sequenced in a study of PD-L1 blockade in urothelial cancer. The table came from immunoSEQ multiplex PCR; TCRdb's copy has only in-frame clones and leaves some out. This sample has about 110,000 clones, with roughly 84% found just once. The sample was PBMCs, taken around atezolizumab (anti-PD-L1) treatment. The receptors originated from a man between 50 and 59 years old with urothelial cancer. Both conserved end residues are part of each CDR3. A D gene is named only where the DNA matches it firmly. Where a row states a size, it is once, few, many or the class of an expanded clone; other rows omit it.

cdr3_nt: TGCGCCAGCAGTCAACCGTGGACAAGGACTGAAAAACTGTTTTTT
cdr3_aa: CASSQPWTRTEKLFF
j_call: TRBJ1-4
v_call: TRBV23-1
d_call: -
clone_size: -

cdr3_nt: TGCGCCAGCAGCTTGGACAGGCCCACCGGAGCCTATGGCTACACCTTC
cdr3_aa: CASSLDRPTGAYGYTF
j_call: TRBJ1-2
v_call: TRBV5-1
d_call: -
clone_size: -

cdr3_nt: TGTGCCAGCAGTGTGGGACTAGCGGGAGGAGCAGATACGCAGTATTTT
cdr3_aa: CASSVGLAGGADTQYF
j_call: TRBJ2-3
v_call: TRBV2
d_call: TRBD2
clone_size: -

cdr3_nt: TGTGCCAGCAGTTTCGGGGGGGCCAATGAAAAACTGTTTTTT
cdr3_aa: CASSFGGANEKLFF
j_call: TRBJ1-4
v_call: TRBV28
d_call: -
clone_size: -

cdr3_nt: TGCGCCAGCAGCTTGGCCCGACTAGGGGCCAACAATGAGCAGTTCTTC
cdr3_aa: CASSLARLGANNEQFF
j_call: TRBJ2-1
v_call: TRBV5-1
d_call: -
clone_size: -

cdr3_nt: TGCGCCAGCAACTCAGGATTAGCCAAAAACATTCAGTACTTC
cdr3_aa: CASNSGLAKNIQYF
j_call: TRBJ2-4
v_call: TRBV5-1
d_call: -
clone_size: -

cdr3_nt: TGCGCCAGCACCCGGGGGGGGGCAGACACCGGGGAGCTGTTTTTT
cdr3_aa: CASTRGGADTGELFF
j_call: TRBJ2-2
v_call: TRBV5-1
d_call: TRBD2
clone_size: -

cdr3_nt: TGTGCCAGCAGCGTAGAGAGCGGGAGGTCTCCCGGTACGCAGTATTTT
cdr3_aa: CASSVESGRSPGTQYF
j_call: TRBJ2-3
v_call: TRBV9
d_call: TRBD2
clone_size: -

cdr3_nt: TGTGCCAGCAGCGCTCCGGGACAGGCAAACTATGGCTACACCTTC
cdr3_aa: CASSAPGQANYGYTF
j_call: TRBJ1-2
v_call: TRBV7-2
d_call: TRBD1
clone_size: -

cdr3_nt: TGTGCCAGCATTCCCACCGAGCTCTATAATTCACCCCTCCACTTT
cdr3_aa: CASIPTELYNSPLHF
j_call: TRBJ1-6
v_call: TRBV28
d_call: -
clone_size: -

cdr3_nt: TGTGCCAGCTCACCACAGGGGTTGTCGAGGACTGAAGCTTTCTTT
cdr3_aa: CASSPQGLSRTEAFF
j_call: TRBJ1-1
v_call: TRBV18
d_call: -
clone_size: -

cdr3_nt: TGTGCCAGCAGTTTATTTGGCGGGTACGGGTACGACACCGGGGAGCTGTTTTTT
cdr3_aa: CASSLFGGYGYDTGELFF
j_call: TRBJ2-2
v_call: TRBV27
d_call: -
clone_size: -

cdr3_nt: TGTGCCAGCAGCCAAGTTGTTACCGTAGCGGGAGACCGCGCTGAGCAGTTCTTC
cdr3_aa: CASSQVVTVAGDRAEQFF
j_call: TRBJ2-1
v_call: TRBV4-2
d_call: TRBD2
clone_size: -

cdr3_nt: TGTGCCATCTTCAGGCCGTCGGACTATGGCTACACCTTC
cdr3_aa: CAIFRPSDYGYTF
j_call: TRBJ1-2
v_call: TRBV28
d_call: -
clone_size: -

cdr3_nt: TGTGCCAGCAGTTACGGTAGCGGGAGCAATGAGCAGTTCTTC
cdr3_aa: CASSYGSGSNEQFF
j_call: TRBJ2-1
v_call: TRBV6-6
d_call: TRBD2
clone_size: -

cdr3_nt: TGTGCCAGCAGTGAAGCTGGGTGGGGGCGCAAAGATACGCAGTATTTT
cdr3_aa: CASSEAGWGRKDTQYF
j_call: TRBJ2-3
v_call: TRBV2
d_call: -
clone_size: -

cdr3_nt: TGTGCCAGCAGCTTAGGGGACAGGACTCAAGAGACCCAGTACTTC
cdr3_aa: CASSLGDRTQETQYF
j_call: TRBJ2-5
v_call: TRBV11-1
d_call: TRBD1
clone_size: -

cdr3_nt: TGTGCCAGCAGCCCAGGGCTCCGGGAGACCCAGTACTTC
cdr3_aa: CASSPGLRETQYF
j_call: TRBJ2-5
v_call: TRBV6-5
d_call: -
clone_size: -

cdr3_nt: TGCGCCAGCAGCCAAGTCCTACAGGGGGCGCCCCGGGAGACCCAGTACTTC
cdr3_aa: CASSQVLQGAPRETQYF
j_call: TRBJ2-5
v_call: TRBV4-1
d_call: TRBD1
clone_size: -

cdr3_nt: TGTGCCACCAGCGGTGCTAGCGGGAGATACAATGAGCAGTTCTTC
cdr3_aa: CATSGASGRYNEQFF
j_call: TRBJ2-1
v_call: TRBV15
d_call: TRBD2
clone_size: -

cdr3_nt: TGTGCCAGCAGTAAAACCCGACAGGGGGCAGGGGGAAACACCATATATTTT
cdr3_aa: CASSKTRQGAGGNTIYF
j_call: TRBJ1-3
v_call: TRBV28
d_call: TRBD1
clone_size: -

cdr3_nt: TGTGCCAGCAGTTTAAATCCGGGCAGCGGATCCTACGAGCAGTACTTC
cdr3_aa: CASSLNPGSGSYEQYF
j_call: TRBJ2-7
v_call: TRBV27
d_call: -
clone_size: -

cdr3_nt: TGCGCCAGCAGCTTGGCAAAGGACAGCTCCTACAATGAGCAGTTCTTC
cdr3_aa: CASSLAKDSSYNEQFF
j_call: TRBJ2-1
v_call: TRBV5-1
d_call: -
clone_size: -

cdr3_nt: TGTGCCAGCTCACCGAGGAGACAGGGGGCGCAGACAGATACGCAGTATTTT
cdr3_aa: CASSPRRQGAQTDTQYF
j_call: TRBJ2-3
v_call: TRBV18
d_call: TRBD1
clone_size: -

cdr3_nt: TGTGCCAGCAGCCCGCAGGGGGCGGGAGGGGCGGATACGCAGTATTTT
cdr3_aa: CASSPQGAGGADTQYF
j_call: TRBJ2-3
v_call: TRBV9
d_call: -
clone_size: -

cdr3_nt: TGTGCCAGCAGCGTAGAAGGTGGAGCGGAGCTGTTTTTT
cdr3_aa: CASSVEGGAELFF
j_call: TRBJ2-2
v_call: TRBV9
d_call: -
clone_size: -

cdr3_nt: TGCAGCGTTGCTAGAAGGGGACTAGCGGAAACCTACGAGCAGTACTTC
cdr3_aa: CSVARRGLAETYEQYF
j_call: TRBJ2-7
v_call: TRBV29-1
d_call: TRBD2
clone_size: -

cdr3_nt: TGTGCCAGCAGGGCGGGGGGCGACACCGGGGAGCTGTTTTTT
cdr3_aa: CASRAGGDTGELFF
j_call: TRBJ2-2
v_call: TRBV2
d_call: TRBD2
clone_size: -

cdr3_nt: TGTGCCAGCAGCTTGACCGGGACTAGCGGGAACAATGAGCAGTTCTTC
cdr3_aa: CASSLTGTSGNNEQFF
j_call: TRBJ2-1
v_call: TRBV7-2
d_call: TRBD2
clone_size: -

cdr3_nt: TGTGCCAGCAGCTTAAACCGGGACAGAAGTAAGAACGCTGGAAACACCATATATTTT
cdr3_aa: CASSLNRDRSKNAGNTIYF
j_call: TRBJ1-3
v_call: TRBV5-6
d_call: TRBD1
clone_size: -

cdr3_nt: TGTGCCAGCAGTCGTACAGGGTCCCATCAGCCCCAGCATTTT
cdr3_aa: CASSRTGSHQPQHF
j_call: TRBJ1-5
v_call: TRBV5-6
d_call: -
clone_size: few

cdr3_nt: TGTGCCAGCAGCGTAGGGGACAACCAAGAGACCCAGTACTTC
cdr3_aa: CASSVGDNQETQYF
j_call: TRBJ2-5
v_call: TRBV9
d_call: -
clone_size: once

cdr3_nt: TGTGCCAGCAGTGAATATCCCAATGAGCAGTTCTTC
cdr3_aa: CASSEYPNEQFF
j_call: TRBJ2-1
v_call: TRBV2
d_call: -
clone_size: -

cdr3_nt: TGTGCCAGCAGCGTAGACCCCAGCGGCTATGGCTACACCTTC
cdr3_aa: CASSVDPSGYGYTF
j_call: TRBJ1-2
v_call: TRBV9
d_call: -
clone_size: -

cdr3_nt: TGCGCCAGCAGCCAAGGATCGCTAGTTGCTGGCGCCACAGATACGCAGTATTTT
cdr3_aa: CASSQGSLVAGATDTQYF
j_call: TRBJ2-3
v_call: TRBV4-1
d_call: -
clone_size: -

cdr3_nt: TGTGCCAGCAGCAGGGGGGGTTCGATTGCGAACACCGGGGAGCTGTTTTTT
cdr3_aa: CASSRGGSIANTGELFF
j_call: TRBJ2-2
v_call: TRBV7-3
d_call: -
clone_size: -

cdr3_nt: TGTGCCAGCAGCTCGACCGGGACAGTCTCCTACGAGCAGTACTTC
cdr3_aa: CASSSTGTVSYEQYF
j_call: TRBJ2-7
v_call: TRBV7-9
d_call: TRBD1
clone_size: -

cdr3_nt: TGTGCCAGTAGTTCACAGGGGAGAAATTCACCCCTCCACTTT
cdr3_aa: CASSSQGRNSPLHF
j_call: TRBJ1-6
v_call: TRBV19
d_call: TRBD1
clone_size: -

cdr3_nt: TGTGCCAGCAGCTTAGCGGGAGGGCCGGGCAATGAGCAGTTCTTC
cdr3_aa: CASSLAGGPGNEQFF
j_call: TRBJ2-1
v_call: TRBV5-4
d_call: TRBD2
clone_size: -

cdr3_nt: TGTGCCAGCAGCAGCGCGGGAGCCAGAAACACCGGGGAGCTGTTTTTT
cdr3_aa: CASSSAGARNTGELFF
j_call: TRBJ2-2
v_call: TRBV9
d_call: TRBD2
clone_size: -